This T cell receptor beta chain originates from a study of T cells in Graves' hyperthyroidism and ophthalmopathy. Study background: Before treatment of any kind, peripheral blood was taken at initial diagnosis. Overall study results and limits: Blood held most thyroid clonotypes expanded above 0.001 frequency.

This clonotype was found a few times. No antigen is known for it. RNA transcripts gave rise to amplified TCR beta CDR3 regions. HTBI primers were employed in a first-round RT-PCR of the TCR CDR3. Each CDR3 protein is one row after TCRdb ran MiXCR on the multiplex PCR reads. The sample yields hundreds of thousands of distinct CDR3 sequences, about 15% seen once. The sample taken for sequencing was blood. The sequence was obtained from a woman under 40 with Graves' hyperthyroidism that later progressed to Graves' ophthalmopathy.

CDR3 DNA: TGCGCCAGCAGCCAAGAGAAATCCCGACAACCCTACGAGCAGTACTTC. This translates into CASSQEKSRQPYEQYF. The chain links TRBV4-3 to TRBJ2-7, with no clear D. There are 16 residues in the CDR3. Trimming took 0 bases from V and 2 from J, leaving 14 bases between them. Germline V CDR1 and CDR2: LGHNA, YSLEER.